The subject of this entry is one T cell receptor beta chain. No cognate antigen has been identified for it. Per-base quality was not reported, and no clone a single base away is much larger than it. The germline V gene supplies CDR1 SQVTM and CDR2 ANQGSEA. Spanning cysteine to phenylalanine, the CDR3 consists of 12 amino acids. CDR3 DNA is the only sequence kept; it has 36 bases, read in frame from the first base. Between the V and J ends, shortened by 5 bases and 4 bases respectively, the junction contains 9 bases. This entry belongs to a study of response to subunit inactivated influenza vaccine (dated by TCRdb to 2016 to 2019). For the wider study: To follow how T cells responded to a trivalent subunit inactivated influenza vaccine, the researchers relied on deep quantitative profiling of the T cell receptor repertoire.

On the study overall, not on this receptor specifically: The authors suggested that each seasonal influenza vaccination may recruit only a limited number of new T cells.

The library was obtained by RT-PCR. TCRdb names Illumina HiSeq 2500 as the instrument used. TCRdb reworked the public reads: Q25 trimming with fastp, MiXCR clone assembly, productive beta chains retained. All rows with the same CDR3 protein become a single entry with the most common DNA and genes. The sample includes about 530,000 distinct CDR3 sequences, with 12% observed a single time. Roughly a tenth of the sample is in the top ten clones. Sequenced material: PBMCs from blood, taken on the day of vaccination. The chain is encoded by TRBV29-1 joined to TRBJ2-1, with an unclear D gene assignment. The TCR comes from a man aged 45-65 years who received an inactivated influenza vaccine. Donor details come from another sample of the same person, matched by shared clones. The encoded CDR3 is CSVTDGYNEQFF. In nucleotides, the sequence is TGCAGCGTTACCGACGGATACAATGAGCAGTTCTTC.